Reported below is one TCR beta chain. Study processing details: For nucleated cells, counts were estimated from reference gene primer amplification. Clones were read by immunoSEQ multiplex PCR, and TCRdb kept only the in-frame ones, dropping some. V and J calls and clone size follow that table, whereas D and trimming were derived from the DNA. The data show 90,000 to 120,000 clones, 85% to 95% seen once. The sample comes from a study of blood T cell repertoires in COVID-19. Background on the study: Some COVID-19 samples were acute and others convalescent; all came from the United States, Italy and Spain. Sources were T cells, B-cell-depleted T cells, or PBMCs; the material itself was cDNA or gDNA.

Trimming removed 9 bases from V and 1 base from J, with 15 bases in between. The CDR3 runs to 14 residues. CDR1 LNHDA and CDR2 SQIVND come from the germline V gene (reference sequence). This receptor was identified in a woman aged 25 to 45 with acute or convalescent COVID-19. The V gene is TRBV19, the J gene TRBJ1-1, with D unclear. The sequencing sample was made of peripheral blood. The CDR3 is CASTQLWRNTEAFF. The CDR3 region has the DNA TGTGCCAGCACACAATTGTGGAGGAACACTGAAGCTTTCTTT. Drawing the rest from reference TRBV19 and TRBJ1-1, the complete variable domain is DGGITQSPKYLFRKEGQNVTLSCEQNLNHDAMYWYRQDPGQGLRLIYYSQIVNDFQKGDIAEGYSVSREKKESFPLTVTSAQKNPTAFYLCASTQLWRNTEAFFGQGTRLTVV.